The 21 T cell receptor beta chains listed next were all sequenced from one sample in a study of shared clonotypes between healthy human individuals. Sequencing used immunoSEQ multiplex PCR; TCRdb keeps in-frame clones, though not all of them. Found here are approximately 1,500,000 clones, around 95% of them singletons; the top ten hold approximately 1%. The sequencing sample was made of naive CD4+ T cells sorted from blood. Indicated subset: CD45RA+ positively selected. The receptors originated from a young man in good health.

The CDR3 DNA follows: TGCGCCAGCAGCTCACGACAGTTCGACGTAGAGAGCGAGCAGTACTTC. It specifies CASSSRQFDVESEQYF. The chain couples TRBV5-1 to TRBJ2-7; the D gene is possibly TRBD1 (5 bases). This CDR3 region has 16 residues. Germline-derived CDR1 and CDR2 are SGHRS and YFSETQ. Trimming took off 3 bases at V and 6 bases at J, with 22 bases between the two ends.

The chain has TRBV30 and TRBJ2-7, with a tentative D call TRBD2 (6 bases). The CDR3 consists of 14 residues. CDR1 is GTSNPN and CDR2 is SVGIG in the germline V gene (reference sequence). V was shortened by 5 bases and J by 4 bases, with 18 bases between the two germline ends. CDR3 coding DNA: TGTGCCTGGTCTCCAACGCGGGGCCGGTACGAGCAGTACTTC. Translated: CAWSPTRGRYEQYF.

This clone was recorded once. J is TRBJ2-1 and V is TRBV28; D tentatively reads TRBD1 or TRBD2 (7 bases each). This CDR3 has 14 amino acids. Germline loops: CDR1 MDHEN, CDR2 SYDVKM. V was clipped by 10 bases and J by 5 bases, with 18 bases between them. CDR3 sequence: CAIVGRGRNNEQFF. Here the CDR3 DNA reads TGTGCCATCGTGGGGAGGGGGCGGAACAATGAGCAGTTCTTC.

This chain links TRBV19 with TRBJ2-3; D is ambiguous. With 6 bases removed from V and 5 bases from J, the gap between germline ends came to 6 bases. The CDR3 spans 11 residues. Germline assignment: CDR1 LNHDA and CDR2 SQIVND (reference sequence). This CDR3 is CASSERDTQYF. The CDR3 coding sequence is TGTGCCAGTAGCGAGAGAGATACGCAGTATTTT.

A note on this clone: Other nucleotide sequences from this sample produce the same CDR3. The CDR3 is CASRPPGQGVYEQYF. CDR3 sequence (DNA): TGTGCCAGCAGACCGCCGGGACAGGGAGTGTACGAGCAGTACTTC. The genes are TRBV28 and TRBJ2-7; TRBD1 agrees at 9 bases. The V and J ends lost 6 bases and 4 bases, in that order; junction bases with no gene match: 10. CDR3 length equals 15 residues. Per the germline V gene, CDR1 is MDHEN and CDR2 is SYDVKM.

V is TRBV6-1 and J is TRBJ2-7; no clear D gene. V was pared by 7 bases and J by 5 bases, with 12 bases between. Looked up from germline, CDR1 is MNHNS and CDR2 is SASEGT. CDR3 length equals 12 residues. CDR3 in amino acids: CASIRASHEQYF. CDR3 in DNA: TGTGCCAGCATCCGGGCCTCTCACGAGCAGTACTTC.

The rearrangement uses TRBV19 and TRBJ1-1, with D perhaps matching TRBD1 (6 bases). V shed 7 bases and J shed 0 bases, with 12 bases lying between them. CDR3 length equals 14 residues. In germline, CDR1 is LNHDA, CDR2 SQIVND (reference sequence). DNA for the CDR3: TGTGCCAGTAAGGCCCAGGGGATGAACACTGAAGCTTTCTTT. As protein: CASKAQGMNTEAFF.

This rearrangement joins TRBV9 to TRBJ2-5; D ambiguous. Germline CDR1 is SGDLS and CDR2 is YYNGEE. V lost 4 bases and J lost 5, with 9 bases in between. The CDR3 covers 12 residues. CDR3 bases: TGTGCCAGCAGCACACATGAGGAGACCCAGTACTTC. It translates to CASSTHEETQYF.

This clone was seen more than once but under ten times. V is TRBV19 and J is TRBJ2-7; 7 bases match TRBD1. The V segment lost 4 bases and the J segment 6 bases; nucleotides outside the gene matches: 3. CDR3 length equals 12 residues. From germline, CDR1 is LNHDA and CDR2 SQIVND (reference sequence). The CDR3 protein is CASSTTGFEQYF. The CDR3, as DNA: TGTGCCAGTAGTACGACAGGGTTCGAGCAGTACTTC.

The sample holds one count of this clone. J is TRBJ1-1 and V is TRBV27, with TRBD1 as a possible D gene (5 bases). Trimming shortened V by 4 bases and J by 1 base, and 13 bases separated the two germline ends. Germline CDR1 is MNHEY and CDR2 is SMNVEV (reference sequence). The CDR3 is 15 amino acids. Here the CDR3 reads CASSSPPGTNTEAFF. CDR3 coding DNA: TGTGCCAGCAGTTCCCCACCAGGGACGAACACTGAAGCTTTCTTT.

This clone came up once. The chain employs TRBV7-9 and TRBJ2-3, with 14 nucleotides matching TRBD2. The CDR3 runs 19 residues. Germline V gives CDR1 SEHNR, CDR2 FQNEAQ (reference sequence). V lost 5 bases, J lost 2 bases, and 12 bases stayed unmatched. The CDR3 protein is CASSTAGTSGSLSTDTQYF. The CDR3 region has the DNA TGTGCCAGCAGCACAGCCGGGACTAGCGGGAGCCTTTCCACAGATACGCAGTATTTT.

The rearrangement uses TRBV6-5 and TRBJ2-7; D is unclear. This CDR3 comprises 13 residues. The germline V gene encodes CDR1 MNHEY and CDR2 SVGAGI. V was cut by 6 bases and J by 2 bases, with 11 bases left in between. The CDR3 here is CASRRASTYEQYF. DNA for the CDR3: TGTGCCAGCAGAAGGGCCTCCACCTACGAGCAGTACTTC.

The J gene is TRBJ2-5, the V gene TRBV19; 8 bases align to TRBD2. The germline V gene has CDR1 LNHDA and CDR2 SQIVND (reference sequence). V dropped 2 bases and J dropped 5; count of bases not matched to a gene: 13. The CDR3 runs 17 residues. In DNA form, the CDR3 reads TGTGCCAGTAGTATACAGGGCGGGAGCGGGAGACAGGAGACCCAGTACTTC. Its translation: CASSIQGGSGRQETQYF.

This CDR3 reads CASSPSGGATDTQYF. The CDR3 bases are TGTGCCAGCAGCCCATCCGGCGGGGCCACAGATACGCAGTATTTT. The chain has TRBV7-3 and TRBJ2-3, with D possibly being TRBD2 (6 bases). CDR1 and CDR2 (germline): SGHTA, FQGTGA. The V end lost 5 bases, the J end lost 2 bases, and 14 bases lay between the germline ends. The CDR3 spans 15 residues.

The chain is built from TRBV18 and TRBJ1-4; perhaps TRBD1 as D (5 bases). Trimming pared 0 bases from V and 5 bases from J, leaving 19 bases between. From germline, CDR1 is KGHSH and CDR2 LQKENI. The CDR3 totals 18 residues. The CDR3 coding sequence is TGTGCCAGCTCACCACCTAACAGTTTCGGGGGGACCAATGAAAAACTGTTTTTT. Translated: CASSPPNSFGGTNEKLFF. The whole variable domain, remainder taken from reference TRBV18 and TRBJ1-4, is NAGVMQNPRHLVRRRGQEARLRCSPMKGHSHVYWYRQLPEEGLKFMVYLQKENIIDESGMPKERFSAEFPKEGPSILRIQQVVRGDSAAYFCASSPPNSFGGTNEKLFFGSGTQLSVL.

V usage is TRBV12-5 and J usage is TRBJ2-6, with D possibly TRBD1 on 6 matching bases. Germline assignment: CDR1 LGHNT and CDR2 FRNRAP. V lost 2 bases and J lost 0, with 14 bases in between. The CDR3 sequence is 18 residues long. CDR3 coding DNA: TGTGCTAGTGGTTTGACGACGACAGGCACCTCTGGGGCCAACGTCCTGACTTTC. This gives the protein CASGLTTTGTSGANVLTF.

The chain uses TRBV2 and TRBJ2-5; 8 nucleotides agree with TRBD1. The J segment lost 5 bases and the V segment lost 11 bases, leaving 13 bases of the junction unmatched. From germline, CDR1 is SNHLY and CDR2 FYNNEI. The length of the CDR3 is 14 residues. CDR3 DNA sequence: TGTGCCGGACAGGGTATTACTTTCTTGGAGACCCAGTACTTC. Translated, it gives CAGQGITFLETQYF.

As to this clone: The sample contains more than one DNA sequence encoding this CDR3. CDR3 loop: CASSEEGLAKNIQYF. CDR3 sequence (DNA): TGTGCCAGCAGTGAAGAGGGGCTAGCCAAAAACATTCAGTACTTC. The genes are TRBV2 and TRBJ2-4; weak D call: TRBD1 (5 bases). CDR1 and CDR2 (germline): SNHLY, FYNNEI. The ends were cut back, 1 base at V and 0 bases at J, with 7 bases in the middle. The CDR3 has 15 amino acids.

In this sample, this clone turned up once. In DNA, the CDR3 is TGTGCCAGCAAAGTGGGAGTTGGGGAGCAGTACTTC. It codes for CASKVGVGEQYF. This chain links TRBV2 with TRBJ2-7, with D tentatively TRBD2 (5 bases). CDR3 length: 12 residues. CDR1 SNHLY and CDR2 FYNNEI come from the germline V gene. The V gene lost 7 bases and the J gene lost 7 bases, with 14 bases spanning the gap.

The gene calls are TRBV7-6 and TRBJ2-2; 7 bases align to TRBD2. Germline V gene sequence: CDR1 SGHVS, CDR2 FNYEAQ. V trimming: 4 bases; J trimming: 1 base; junction bases outside the gene matches: 12. The CDR3 extends over 18 amino acids. The CDR3, as DNA: TGTGCCAGCAGCTGGATACCGAGGGGACTAAAGAACACCGGGGAGCTGTTTTTT. This translates into CASSWIPRGLKNTGELFF.

The genes are TRBV19 and TRBJ1-1, with D unclear. The CDR3 has 13 residues. Germline lookup yields CDR1 LNHDA and CDR2 SQIVND (reference sequence). V gave up 3 bases and J gave up 5 bases, with 10 bases separating them. The CDR3 DNA reads TGTGCCAGTAGTATGGGATATTGGACTGAAGCTTTCTTT. Amino acid sequence: CASSMGYWTEAFF.